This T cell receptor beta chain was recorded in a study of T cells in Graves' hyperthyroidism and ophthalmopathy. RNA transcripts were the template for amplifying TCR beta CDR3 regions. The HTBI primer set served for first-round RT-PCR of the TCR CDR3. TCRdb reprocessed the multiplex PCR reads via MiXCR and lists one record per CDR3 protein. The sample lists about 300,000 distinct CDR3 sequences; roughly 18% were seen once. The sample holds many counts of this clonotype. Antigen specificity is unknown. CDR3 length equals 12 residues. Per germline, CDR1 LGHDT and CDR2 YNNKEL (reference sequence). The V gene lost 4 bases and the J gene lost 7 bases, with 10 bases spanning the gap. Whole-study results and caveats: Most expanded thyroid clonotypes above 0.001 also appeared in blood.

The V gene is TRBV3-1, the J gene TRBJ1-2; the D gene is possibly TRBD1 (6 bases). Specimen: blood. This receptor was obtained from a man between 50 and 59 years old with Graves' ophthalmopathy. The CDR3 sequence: CASSPGQIGYTF. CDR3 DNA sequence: TGTGCCAGCAGCCCTGGACAGATTGGCTACACCTTC.